This record looks at one TCR beta chain sequence and its context. Its specificity is unknown. This record belongs to a study of tumor-infiltrating lymphocytes in localized non-small cell lung cancer. Study background: Tumor tissue and non-adjacent uninvolved lung came from each patient. The study's findings and limits: T-cell fraction did not differ between immunotypes IM1 and IM2. TCR sequencing covered a subset of patients with enough tissue.

The V gene's germline CDR1 is SGHRS and CDR2 YFSETQ. The CDR3 extends over 15 amino acids. Trimming at V came to 1 base and at J to 5 bases, leaving 6 bases not matched to a gene. Sequenced by immunoSEQ multiplex PCR; TCRdb stores in-frame clones only, minus some. Seen here are some 30,000 clones, 70% to 90% observed once, and the top ten hold roughly 1.9%. The sample consisted of lung tumor tissue. This receptor was taken from a human donor with non-small cell lung cancer. This chain links TRBV5-1 with TRBJ2-1; 7 bases fit TRBD1. The CDR3 protein is CASSLQGQQNNEQFF. Written as DNA, the CDR3 is TGCGCCAGCAGCTTGCAGGGACAGCAAAACAATGAGCAGTTCTTC.